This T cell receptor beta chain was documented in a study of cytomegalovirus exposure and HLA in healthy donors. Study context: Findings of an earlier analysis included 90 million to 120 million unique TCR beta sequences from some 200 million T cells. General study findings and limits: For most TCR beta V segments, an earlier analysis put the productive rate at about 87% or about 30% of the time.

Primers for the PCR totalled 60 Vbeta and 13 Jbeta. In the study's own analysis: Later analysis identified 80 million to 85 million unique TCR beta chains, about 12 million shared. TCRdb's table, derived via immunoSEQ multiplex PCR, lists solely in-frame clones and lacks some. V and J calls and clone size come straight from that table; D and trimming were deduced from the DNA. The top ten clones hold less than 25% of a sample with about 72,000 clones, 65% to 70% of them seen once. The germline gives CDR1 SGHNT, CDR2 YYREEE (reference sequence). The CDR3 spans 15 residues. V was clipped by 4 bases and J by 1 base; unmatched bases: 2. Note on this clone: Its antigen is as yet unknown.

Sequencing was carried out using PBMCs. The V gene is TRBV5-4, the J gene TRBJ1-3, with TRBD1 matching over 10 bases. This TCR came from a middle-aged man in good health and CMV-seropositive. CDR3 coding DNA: TGTGCCAGCAGCCCGGGACAGGGGTCTGGAAACACCATATATTTT. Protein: CASSPGQGSGNTIYF. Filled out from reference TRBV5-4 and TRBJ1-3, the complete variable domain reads ETGVTQSPTHLIKTRGQQVTLRCSSQSGHNTVSWYQQALGQGPQFIFQYYREEENGRGNFPPRFSGLQFPNYSSELNVNALELDDSALYLCASSPGQGSGNTIYFGEGSWLTVV.